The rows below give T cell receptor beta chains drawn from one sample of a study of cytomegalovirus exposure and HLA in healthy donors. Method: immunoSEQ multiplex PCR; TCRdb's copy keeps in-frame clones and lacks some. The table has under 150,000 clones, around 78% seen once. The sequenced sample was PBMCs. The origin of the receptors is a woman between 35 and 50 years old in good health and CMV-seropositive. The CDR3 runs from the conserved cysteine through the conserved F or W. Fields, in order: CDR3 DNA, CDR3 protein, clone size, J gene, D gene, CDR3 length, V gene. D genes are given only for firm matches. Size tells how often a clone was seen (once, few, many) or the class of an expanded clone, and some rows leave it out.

TGTGCCAGCAGCATCACTAGCGGGAGAAACTCCGGGGAGCTGTTTTTT	CASSITSGRNSGELFF	NA	TRBJ2-2	TRBD2	16	TRBV6-6
TGTGCCAGCAGTCCCCCGGGAGCGGTCTCCTACGAGCAGTACTTC	CASSPPGAVSYEQYF	NA	TRBJ2-7	NA	15	TRBV6-5
TGTGCCAGCAGCCGGGACAGGAGGGACTATGGCTACACCTTC	CASSRDRRDYGYTF	NA	TRBJ1-2	TRBD1	14	TRBV6-1
TGTGCCAGCAGTTTTCGACTAGCGGGAGGCGCTATCACCGGGGAGCTGTTTTTT	CASSFRLAGGAITGELFF	once	TRBJ2-2	TRBD2	18	TRBV27
TGTGCCAGCAACCGGGGAACCTACGAGCAGTACTTC	CASNRGTYEQYF	NA	TRBJ2-7	NA	12	TRBV28
TGTGCCAGCTCTCCTTTGTCCGGGACAACTAATCAGCCCCAGCATTTT	CASSPLSGTTNQPQHF	NA	TRBJ1-5	NA	16	TRBV18
TGTGCCAGCAGTTTATCTAGCGGGAGTATCTCCTACGAGCAGTACTTC	CASSLSSGSISYEQYF	few	TRBJ2-7	TRBD2	16	TRBV28
TGTGCCAGCAGCGGCGGGAGGGCCATCCCCTACGAGCAGTACTTC	CASSGGRAIPYEQYF	NA	TRBJ2-7	TRBD2	15	TRBV4-2
TGTGCCAGTAGGCCGATAGATAGCGGGAGGACCTCCGAGCAGTACTTC	CASRPIDSGRTSEQYF	NA	TRBJ2-7	TRBD2	16	TRBV19
TGCGCCAGCAGCTTGATGGACAGGGTCTACGAGCAGTACTTC	CASSLMDRVYEQYF	NA	TRBJ2-7	TRBD1	14	TRBV5-1
TGTGCTAGTGGTTTAGGAGATTCTTCCACAGATACGCAGTATTTT	CASGLGDSSTDTQYF	NA	TRBJ2-3	NA	15	TRBV12-5
TGTGCCAGCAGCTTATATAGCGGGAACAATGAGCAGTTCTTC	CASSLYSGNNEQFF	NA	TRBJ2-1	TRBD2	14	TRBV11-2
TGTGCCAGCAGGATTACTTGGGACAGGGGAAACAATGAGCAGTTCTTC	CASRITWDRGNNEQFF	NA	TRBJ2-1	TRBD1	16	TRBV27
TGTGCCAGCTCACTCCGCATGAGTGGGGCGGTGAGAAACACTGAAGCTTTCTTT	CASSLRMSGAVRNTEAFF	NA	TRBJ1-1	NA	18	TRBV18
TGTGCCAGCAGTACAACTAGCGGGAGTACCGGGGAGCTGTTTTTT	CASSTTSGSTGELFF	NA	TRBJ2-2	TRBD2	15	TRBV6-5
TGTGCCAGTAGTATCGGACTAGCGGGAGGCAATGAGCAGTTCTTC	CASSIGLAGGNEQFF	NA	TRBJ2-1	TRBD2	15	TRBV19
TGCGCCAGCAGCCGAGGGACAGTTTTGGGTTTTGGAAACACCATATATTTT	CASSRGTVLGFGNTIYF	NA	TRBJ1-3	TRBD1	17	TRBV5-1
TGTGCCATCGGAACTGGGGGAGGGCCCAAGCAGTACTTC	CAIGTGGGPKQYF	once	TRBJ2-7	TRBD2	13	TRBV10-3
TGTGCCAGCAGCCTCGGGATGAACACTGAAGCTTTCTTT	CASSLGMNTEAFF	NA	TRBJ1-1	NA	13	TRBV7-3
TGTGCCAGCAGTCCAGGGGTAGCGGGGGCCTCTGGGGCCAACGTCCTGACTTTC	CASSPGVAGASGANVLTF	NA	TRBJ2-6	TRBD2	18	TRBV9
TGTGCCAGCTCACGTAGCGTGGATGGCGAGCAGTTCTTC	CASSRSVDGEQFF	NA	TRBJ2-1	NA	13	TRBV18
TGTGCCAGCACGCGGGAGGGCCCTATCGGGGAGCTGTTTTTT	CASTREGPIGELFF	NA	TRBJ2-2	TRBD2	14	TRBV2
TGTGCCAGCAGCTCACTTCGGGAGCAAGAGACCCAGTACTTC	CASSSLREQETQYF	few	TRBJ2-5	NA	14	TRBV7-9
TGTGCCAGCAGCTCCAGAATCACCGGGGAGCTGTTTTTT	CASSSRITGELFF	few	TRBJ2-2	NA	13	TRBV5-5
TGTGCCAGCACCGGGACAGGGGGCTACGAGCAGTACTTC	CASTGTGGYEQYF	once	TRBJ2-7	TRBD1	13	TRBV6-5
TGTGCCAGCAGCTTTTCTAGCGAAGAGCAGTTCTTC	CASSFSSEEQFF	NA	TRBJ2-1	NA	12	TRBV7-9
TGTGCCAGCAGCGGATCTAGCGGGCTAGGCCCCGGGGAGCTGTTTTTT	CASSGSSGLGPGELFF	NA	TRBJ2-2	TRBD2	16	TRBV5-4
TGTGCCAGCAGCTTAGACAGGGGTACCAATCAGCCCCAGCATTTT	CASSLDRGTNQPQHF	NA	TRBJ1-5	NA	15	TRBV11-2
TGTGCCAGTAGGCGAGATCCCGGGACAGGCCCATACGAGCAGTACTTC	CASRRDPGTGPYEQYF	NA	TRBJ2-7	TRBD1	16	TRBV19
TGTGCCAGCAGCATCGATCGACAGGGCGGCTATGGCTACACCTTC	CASSIDRQGGYGYTF	NA	TRBJ1-2	TRBD1	15	TRBV5-4
TGTGCCAGCGGGCCGGGCGGGAGTAGCTACAATGAGCAGTTCTTC	CASGPGGSSYNEQFF	NA	TRBJ2-1	TRBD2	15	TRBV6-5
TGCACCAGCAGCCATCGAGGGAGCGGTTCCCCTCTAAAGGCAGATACGCAGTATTTT	CTSSHRGSGSPLKADTQYF	NA	TRBJ2-3	NA	19	TRBV1
TGTGCCAGCAGTTTAGTAGCGGGAGGTCGCTCCTACGAGCAGTACTTC	CASSLVAGGRSYEQYF	NA	TRBJ2-7	TRBD2	16	TRBV27
TGTGCCAGCAGCTCAAGACTAGCGGGAGGGCCCTCCGAGCAGTACTTC	CASSSRLAGGPSEQYF	once	TRBJ2-7	TRBD2	16	TRBV13
TGCGCCAGTGCCCCACAGTGGAACACTGAAGCTTTCTTT	CASAPQWNTEAFF	few	TRBJ1-1	NA	13	TRBV4-1
TGTGCCAGCAGCCGACTAGTCTGGGAGACCCAGTACTTC	CASSRLVWETQYF	NA	TRBJ2-5	NA	13	TRBV6-5
TGTGCCAGCAGCTCGGGACTTAACACTGAAGCTTTCTTT	CASSSGLNTEAFF	NA	TRBJ1-1	NA	13	TRBV7-9
TGCGCCAGCAGCCAAGCTGACCGGGAGCGCGTTGAGCGTGGGGAGCAGTACTTC	CASSQADRERVERGEQYF	few	TRBJ2-7	NA	18	TRBV4-1
TGTGCCATCAGATCCCTTCCCGGAGGGACTGAAGCTTTCTTT	CAIRSLPGGTEAFF	NA	TRBJ1-1	NA	14	TRBV10-3
TGTGCCAGCTCACCAGAGAGCAATCAGCCCCAGCATTTT	CASSPESNQPQHF	NA	TRBJ1-5	NA	13	TRBV18
TGCGCCAGCAGCTTGGGCGACAACTCCTACGAGCAGTACTTC	CASSLGDNSYEQYF	NA	TRBJ2-7	NA	14	TRBV5-1
TGCGCCAGCAGCTTCATGAGCCCAGATACGCAGTATTTT	CASSFMSPDTQYF	NA	TRBJ2-3	NA	13	TRBV5-1
TGTGCCAGCAGCTCCTCCTCTAGCGTTTCCTACGAGCAGTACTTC	CASSSSSSVSYEQYF	NA	TRBJ2-7	NA	15	TRBV7-9
TGTGCCAGCAGTTTGGCAGTAGCGGGTCTCTACGAGCAGTACTTC	CASSLAVAGLYEQYF	NA	TRBJ2-7	TRBD2	15	TRBV28